This T cell receptor beta chain was identified during a study of T cells after yellow fever vaccination. Study conclusions and caveats: Repertoires obtained by FACS sorting could include abundant clonotypes that entered as contaminants from the bulk population. Most clones from primary vaccination were detected again post-booster (96% CD4, roughly 91% CD8).

Template-switching 5'RACE yielded the TCR cDNA; a universal primer site and UMIs were added in the process. TCRdb reprocessed the 5' RACE reads via MiXCR and lists one record per CDR3 protein. The sample lists some 240,000 distinct CDR3 sequences, 3.6% occurring once. There are many counts of this clonotype. As yet, its antigen is unknown. This CDR3 region has 16 residues. Losses at the gene ends were 3 bases for V and 3 bases for J; bases not matched to a gene: 4. Germline CDR1 reads SGHRS; CDR2 reads YFSETQ. This chain uses TRBV5-1 with TRBJ2-1; 12 bases are a match to TRBD1. The TCR originated in a man aged 18 to 30 who received the YFV17D yellow fever vaccine. Here the sequenced sample was PBMCs, taken 15 days after the yellow fever booster vaccination. Written as DNA, the CDR3 is TGCGCCAGCAGCTGGGGGACAGGGGGCCTCTACAATGAGCAGTTCTTC. Translating it yields CASSWGTGGLYNEQFF.